This T cell receptor beta chain was obtained from a study of blood T cell repertoires in COVID-19. In the study's own analysis: The authors estimated nucleated cell counts from reference gene primer amplification. Produced via immunoSEQ multiplex PCR; TCRdb's table is partial and in-frame only. The DNA gave D and trimming, while V, J and clone size come from that table. The data show roughly 290,000 clones, about 89% seen once. The J segment lost 4 bases and the V segment lost 4 bases, leaving 5 bases of the junction unmatched. The germline V gene encodes CDR1 SGHRS and CDR2 YFSETQ. The CDR3 is 16 amino acids.

Material for sequencing was peripheral blood. This TCR derives from an older woman with acute or convalescent COVID-19. The chain recombines TRBV5-1 with TRBJ2-3; 14 bases are a match to TRBD2. The CDR3: CASSPGLAGGADTQYF. The CDR3 nucleotides read TGCGCCAGCAGCCCCGGACTAGCGGGGGGCGCAGATACGCAGTATTTT.